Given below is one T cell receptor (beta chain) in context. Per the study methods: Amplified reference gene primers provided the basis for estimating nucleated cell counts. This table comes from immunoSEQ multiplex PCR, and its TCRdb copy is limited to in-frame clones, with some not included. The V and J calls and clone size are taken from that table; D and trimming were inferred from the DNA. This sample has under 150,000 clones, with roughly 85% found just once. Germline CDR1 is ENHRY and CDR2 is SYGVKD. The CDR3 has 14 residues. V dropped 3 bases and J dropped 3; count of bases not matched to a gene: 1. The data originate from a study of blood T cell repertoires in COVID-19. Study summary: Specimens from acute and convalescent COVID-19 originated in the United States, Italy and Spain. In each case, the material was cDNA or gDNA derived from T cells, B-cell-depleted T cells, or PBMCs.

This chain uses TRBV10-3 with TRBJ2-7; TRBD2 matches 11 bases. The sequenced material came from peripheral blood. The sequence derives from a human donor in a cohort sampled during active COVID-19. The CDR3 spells CAISEGTSGYEQYF. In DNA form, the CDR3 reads TGTGCCATCAGTGAAGGGACTAGCGGCTACGAGCAGTACTTC.